Listed here is a single T cell receptor beta chain. The antigen is unknown. The data originate from a study of cytomegalovirus exposure and HLA in healthy donors. Study-wide results and limits: In a later analysis, first-cohort TCR clusters were found to tend to co-occur in the roughly 120 validation repertoires.

CDR3 length equals 16 residues. In germline, CDR1 is SGHNT, CDR2 YENEEA. Germline trimming cut 1 base from V and 0 bases from J; bases unmatched to any gene: 5. From the approximately 120-subject validation cohort, which was separate from the approximately 670-subject first cohort, the donors were drawn. Sequencing was performed with immunoSEQ multiplex PCR; in TCRdb, only in-frame clones are kept and a portion is missing. The table shows some 170,000 clones, with 96% occurring only once. Sequencing was carried out using PBMCs. This chain connects TRBV11-3 to TRBJ2-5, with 7 positions matching TRBD2. This TCR was sampled from a woman aged 18-30 years in good health and CMV-seronegative. The CDR3 spells CASSLGAGVNQETQYF. The CDR3 bases are TGTGCCAGCAGCTTAGGCGCGGGGGTAAACCAAGAGACCCAGTACTTC.